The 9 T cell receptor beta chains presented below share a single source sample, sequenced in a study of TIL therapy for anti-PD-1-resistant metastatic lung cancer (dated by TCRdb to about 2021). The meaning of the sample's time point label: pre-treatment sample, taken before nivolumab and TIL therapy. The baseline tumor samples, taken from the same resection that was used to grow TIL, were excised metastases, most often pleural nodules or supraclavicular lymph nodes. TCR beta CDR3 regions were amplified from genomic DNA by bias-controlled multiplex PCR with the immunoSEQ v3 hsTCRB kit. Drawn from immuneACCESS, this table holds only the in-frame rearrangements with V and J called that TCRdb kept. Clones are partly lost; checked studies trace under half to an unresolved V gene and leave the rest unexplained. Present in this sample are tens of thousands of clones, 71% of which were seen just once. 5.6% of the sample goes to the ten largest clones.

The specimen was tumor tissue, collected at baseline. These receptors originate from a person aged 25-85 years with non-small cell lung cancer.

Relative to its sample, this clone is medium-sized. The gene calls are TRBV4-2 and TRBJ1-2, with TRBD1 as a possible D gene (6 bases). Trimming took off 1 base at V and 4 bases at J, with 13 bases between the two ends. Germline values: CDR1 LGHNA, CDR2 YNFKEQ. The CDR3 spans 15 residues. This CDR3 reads CASSQGLTGRYGYTF. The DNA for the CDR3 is TGTGCCAGCAGCCAAGGGCTAACAGGGCGCTATGGCTACACCTTC.

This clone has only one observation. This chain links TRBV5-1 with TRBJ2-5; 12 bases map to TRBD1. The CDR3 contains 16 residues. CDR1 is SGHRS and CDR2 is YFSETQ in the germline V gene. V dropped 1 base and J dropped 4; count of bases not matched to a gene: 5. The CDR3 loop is CASSLSGTGGLETQYF. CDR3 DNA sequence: TGCGCCAGCAGCTTGTCCGGGACAGGGGGCTTAGAGACCCAGTACTTC. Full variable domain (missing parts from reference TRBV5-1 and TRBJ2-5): KAGVTQTPRYLIKTRGQQVTLSCSPISGHRSVSWYQQTPGQGLQFLFEYFSETQRNKGNFPGRFSGRQFSNSRSEMNVSTLELGDSALYLCASSLSGTGGLETQYFGPGTRLLVL.

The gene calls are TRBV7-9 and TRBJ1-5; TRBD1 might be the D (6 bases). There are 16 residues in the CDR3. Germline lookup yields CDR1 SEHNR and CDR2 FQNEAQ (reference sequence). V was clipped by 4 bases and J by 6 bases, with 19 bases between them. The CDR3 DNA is TGTGCCAGCAGCTCCGAGGGCAGGGGATGGGGTCAGCCCCAGCATTTT. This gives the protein CASSSEGRGWGQPQHF.

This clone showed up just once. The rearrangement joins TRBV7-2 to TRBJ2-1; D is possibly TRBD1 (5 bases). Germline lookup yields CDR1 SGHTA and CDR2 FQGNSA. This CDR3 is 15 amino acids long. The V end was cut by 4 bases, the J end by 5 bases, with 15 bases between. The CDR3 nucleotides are TGTGCCAGCAGCTCATCGGCAGGGTTCGACAATGAGCAGTTCTTC. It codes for CASSSSAGFDNEQFF. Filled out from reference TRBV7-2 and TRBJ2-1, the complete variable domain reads GAGVSQSPSNKVTEKGKDVELRCDPISGHTALYWYRQSLGQGLEFLIYFQGNSAPDKSGLPSDRFSAERTGGSVSTLTIQRTQQEDSAVYLCASSSSAGFDNEQFFGPGTRLTVL.

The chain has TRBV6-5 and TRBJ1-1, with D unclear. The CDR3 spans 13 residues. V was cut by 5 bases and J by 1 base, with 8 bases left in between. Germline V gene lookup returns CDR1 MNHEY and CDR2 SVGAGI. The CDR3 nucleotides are TGTGCCAGCAGTCTAGTAAGGAACACTGAAGCTTTCTTT. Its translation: CASSLVRNTEAFF.

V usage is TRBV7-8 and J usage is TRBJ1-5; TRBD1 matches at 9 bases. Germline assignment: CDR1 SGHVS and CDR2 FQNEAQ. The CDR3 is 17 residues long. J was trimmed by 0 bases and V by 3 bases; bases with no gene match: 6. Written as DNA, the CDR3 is TGTGCCAGCAGCTTTGGAGGGACAGGGTATAGCAATCAGCCCCAGCATTTT. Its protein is CASSFGGTGYSNQPQHF.

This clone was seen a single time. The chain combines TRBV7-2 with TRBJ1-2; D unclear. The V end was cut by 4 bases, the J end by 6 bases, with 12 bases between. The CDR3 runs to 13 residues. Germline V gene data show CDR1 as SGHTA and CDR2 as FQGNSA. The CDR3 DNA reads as TGTGCCAGCAGCTCTTCAGGCTTAGATGGCTACACCTTC. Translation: CASSSSGLDGYTF. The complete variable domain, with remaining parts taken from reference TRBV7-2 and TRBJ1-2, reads GAGVSQSPSNKVTEKGKDVELRCDPISGHTALYWYRQSLGQGLEFLIYFQGNSAPDKSGLPSDRFSAERTGGSVSTLTIQRTQQEDSAVYLCASSSSGLDGYTFGSGTRLTVV.

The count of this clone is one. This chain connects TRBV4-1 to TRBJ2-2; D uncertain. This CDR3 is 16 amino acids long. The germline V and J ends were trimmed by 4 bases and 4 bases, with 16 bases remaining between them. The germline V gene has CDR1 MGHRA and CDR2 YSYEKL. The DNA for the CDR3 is TGCGCCAGCAGCCTCCCGCCGGCTAGATTCACCGGGGAGCTGTTTTTT. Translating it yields CASSLPPARFTGELFF.

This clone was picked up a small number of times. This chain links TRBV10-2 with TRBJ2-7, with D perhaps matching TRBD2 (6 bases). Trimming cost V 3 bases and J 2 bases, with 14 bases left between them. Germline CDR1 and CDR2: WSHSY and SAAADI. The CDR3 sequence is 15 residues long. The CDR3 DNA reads TGCGCCAGCAGTGAAGGAAGCGGGTTCACCTACGAGCAGTACTTC. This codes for CASSEGSGFTYEQYF.